These 30 T cell receptor beta chains share one sample of origin, sequenced in a study of T cells after yellow fever vaccination. TCRdb fed the 5' RACE reads into MiXCR, producing one record per CDR3 protein. In the table there are roughly 500,000 distinct CDR3 sequences, 15% to 20% of which are singletons. The input for sequencing was PBMCs, taken 15 days after the yellow fever booster vaccination. Receptors originate from a man between 25 and 39 years old who received the YFV17D yellow fever vaccine.

The chain couples TRBV7-6 to TRBJ2-3; possibly TRBD2 for D (6 bases). Germline assignment: CDR1 SGHVS and CDR2 FNYEAQ. Trimming pared 1 base from V and 5 bases from J, leaving 10 bases between. This CDR3 is built from 14 residues. The CDR3 region is CASSLVSGLDTQYF. CDR3 nucleotide sequence: TGTGCCAGCAGCTTAGTTTCGGGACTAGATACGCAGTATTTT.

The chain uses TRBV11-2 and TRBJ2-5; 8 nucleotides agree with TRBD2. The CDR3 spans 16 residues. Germline CDR1 and CDR2: SGHAT and FQNNGV. Trimming took 0 bases from V and 4 from J; bases not matched to a gene: 7. CDR3 region: CASSLELAAYAETQYF. The CDR3 DNA reads TGTGCCAGCAGCTTAGAACTAGCGGCGTATGCAGAGACCCAGTACTTC.

The sample holds a few counts of this clonotype. This sequence joins TRBV7-9 and TRBJ1-6; D possibly corresponds to TRBD1 (5 bases). The ends were cut back, 5 bases at V and 10 bases at J, with 15 bases in the middle. The CDR3 runs to 14 residues. The germline V gene encodes CDR1 SEHNR and CDR2 FQNEAQ (reference sequence). The CDR3 bases are TGTGCCAGCAGCGGGCCAGGGCAGGGATCACCCCTCCACTTT. Amino acids: CASSGPGQGSPLHF.

V and J are TRBV5-8 and TRBJ2-2; no clear D. Germline-derived CDR1 and CDR2 are SGHTS and YDEGEE. The CDR3 totals 14 residues. V lost 0 bases and J lost 4, with 7 bases in between. CDR3 protein: CASSLEMSTGELFF. The CDR3 coding sequence is TGTGCCAGCAGCTTGGAAATGAGCACCGGGGAGCTGTTTTTT.

The CDR3 region is CSANPGQGAYEQYF. CDR3 nucleotides: TGCAGTGCAAATCCGGGACAGGGGGCGTACGAGCAGTACTTC. This chain uses TRBV20-1 with TRBJ2-7; TRBD1 aligns across 12 bases. The J segment lost 4 bases and the V segment lost 6 bases, leaving 7 bases of the junction unmatched. This CDR3 comprises 14 residues. From germline, CDR1 is DFQATT and CDR2 SNEGSKA (reference sequence).

CDR3 sequence reads: CASRIQGPYTGELFF. The CDR3 coding sequence is TGTGCCAGCAGAATCCAGGGGCCTTACACCGGGGAGCTGTTTTTT. This chain uses TRBV6-1 with TRBJ2-2, with D possibly being TRBD1 (6 bases). The CDR3 has 15 amino acids. The ends were cut back, 6 bases at V and 3 bases at J, with 14 bases in the middle. Germline CDR1 reads MNHNS; CDR2 reads SASEGT.

This clonotype has a single count. The rearrangement uses TRBV20-1 and TRBJ2-2; 9 bases are a match to TRBD2. Trimming took 0 bases from V and 4 from J; bases not matched to a gene: 6. CDR1 is DFQATT, CDR2 SNEGSKA, per germline (reference sequence). The CDR3 is made up of 16 amino acids. The CDR3 here is CSARDSSGRSTGELFF. In DNA form, the CDR3 reads TGCAGTGCTAGAGATTCAAGCGGGAGGTCCACCGGGGAGCTGTTTTTT.

A few counts support this clonotype. CDR3 sequence: CASSLVGTTNTGELFF. As DNA, the CDR3 is TGCGCCAGCAGCTTGGTGGGGACTACGAACACCGGGGAGCTGTTTTTT. The chain employs TRBV5-1 and TRBJ2-2; 7 bases are shared with TRBD2. The J segment lost 0 bases and the V segment lost 0 bases, leaving 2 bases of the junction unmatched. This CDR3 has 16 amino acids. Germline V lookup: CDR1 SGHRS, CDR2 YFSETQ.

The chain employs TRBV6-1 and TRBJ2-7, with D possibly matching TRBD2 (5 bases). Germline CDR1 and CDR2: MNHNS and SASEGT. The CDR3 is 14 amino acids. V lost 8 bases to trimming and J lost 7 bases, with 21 bases between them. The chain's CDR3 is CASDSRRASLEQYF. The CDR3 DNA reads as TGTGCCAGCGATTCCCGGCGGGCCTCTTTGGAGCAGTACTTC.

This clonotype was detected a few times. V gene TRBV10-3 combines with J gene TRBJ2-1, with D tentatively TRBD1 or TRBD2 (5 bases each). CDR3 length equals 13 residues. V was trimmed by 8 bases and J by 5 bases, leaving 13 bases between them. CDR1 is ENHRY and CDR2 is SYGVKD in the germline V gene. CDR3 bases: TGTGCCATCGAGGACGGGACCAACAATGAGCAGTTCTTC. Amino acid sequence: CAIEDGTNNEQFF.

This clonotype was observed a handful of times. V gene TRBV5-1 combines with J gene TRBJ2-3; 7 bases fit TRBD2. The CDR3 consists of 16 residues. CDR1 is SGHRS, CDR2 YFSETQ, per germline. Unmatched junction bases numbered 14, after V lost 4 bases and J lost 6 bases. The CDR3 DNA follows: TGCGCCAGCAGCCCACGTGTGGGGGACTACTCCGATACGCAGTATTTT. Amino acids: CASSPRVGDYSDTQYF.

The V and J genes are TRBV4-2 and TRBJ2-1; D is ambiguous. The V and J ends lost 1 base and 7 bases respectively, with 14 bases between them. This CDR3 is 15 amino acids long. Per germline, CDR1 LGHNA and CDR2 YNFKEQ. Written as DNA, the CDR3 is TGTGCCAGCAGCCAAGGAAGTTTGGGCGTTAATGAGCAGTTCTTC. It translates to CASSQGSLGVNEQFF.

This clonotype has just a few counts. This chain uses TRBV29-1 with TRBJ2-1, with 7 nucleotides matching TRBD2. The ends lost 4 bases at V and 10 bases at J; junction bases unmatched: 16. This CDR3 spans 15 amino acids. In germline, CDR1 is SQVTM, CDR2 ANQGSEA. The CDR3 is CSVAQLSGASGEQFF. For the CDR3, the DNA is TGCAGCGTTGCCCAATTAAGCGGGGCCTCCGGGGAGCAGTTCTTC.

The chain recombines TRBV18 with TRBJ2-3; D call uncertain. CDR1 is KGHSH and CDR2 is LQKENI in the germline V gene. The CDR3 extends over 14 amino acids. The V end was cut by 3 bases, the J end by 3 bases, with 10 bases between. CDR3 bases: TGTGCCAGCTCACCCGAGCGCGCAACAGATACGCAGTATTTT. It encodes CASSPERATDTQYF. Looking up the rest from reference TRBV18 and TRBJ2-3 gives the full variable domain: NAGVMQNPRHLVRRRGQEARLRCSPMKGHSHVYWYRQLPEEGLKFMVYLQKENIIDESGMPKERFSAEFPKEGPSILRIQQVVRGDSAAYFCASSPERATDTQYFGPGTRLTVL.

The V gene is TRBV11-1, the J gene TRBJ2-3; TRBD2 matches 12 bases. The CDR3 runs to 18 residues. V trimming: 4 bases; J trimming: 1 base; junction bases outside the gene matches: 9. The germline gives CDR1 SGHAT, CDR2 FQDESV (reference sequence). CDR3: CASSSLAGGPSGTDTQYF. The CDR3 DNA sequence: TGTGCCAGCAGCTCCCTAGCGGGAGGGCCCTCGGGCACAGATACGCAGTATTTT.

The chain links TRBV29-1 to TRBJ2-7; D is perhaps TRBD1 (5 bases). V was cut by 4 bases and J by 5 bases, with 18 bases left in between. CDR1 SQVTM and CDR2 ANQGSEA come from the germline V gene. This CDR3 is built from 14 residues. As DNA, the CDR3 is TGCAGCGTTGGAGTAGGTGGGCAGGGCAACGAGCAGTACTTC. It encodes CSVGVGGQGNEQYF.

This chain uses TRBV20-1 with TRBJ2-1; 11 bases are shared with TRBD2. Unmatched junction bases numbered 8, after V lost 2 bases and J lost 5 bases. The CDR3 contains 16 residues. Per the germline V gene, CDR1 is DFQATT and CDR2 is SNEGSKA (reference sequence). Here the CDR3 reads CSARSLTSGIHNEQFF. CDR3 coding DNA: TGCAGTGCTAGATCCCTGACTAGCGGGATACACAATGAGCAGTTCTTC.

The chain carries TRBV12-3 or TRBV12-4 and TRBJ2-7, with D perhaps TRBD1 (6 bases). V dropped 6 bases and J dropped 5 bases, with 11 bases sitting between them. This CDR3 contains 12 residues. This CDR3 is CASSIHRDEQYF. As DNA, the CDR3 is TGTGCCAGCAGCATCCACAGGGACGAGCAGTACTTC.

The chain joins TRBV19 to TRBJ2-1; the match to TRBD2 covers 9 bases. The length of the CDR3 is 18 residues. Germline V gene sequence: CDR1 LNHDA, CDR2 SQIVND (reference sequence). After removal of 3 bases from V and 2 bases from J, the junction contained 11 bases not matched to a gene. The CDR3 spells CASSILYSGSGTYNEQFF. Written as DNA, the CDR3 is TGTGCCAGTAGTATTCTTTATAGCGGGAGCGGTACCTACAATGAGCAGTTCTTC.

This clonotype was counted only a few times. This chain uses TRBV3-1 with TRBJ2-7; D is perhaps TRBD2 (6 bases). V shed 2 bases and J shed 7 bases, with 12 bases lying between them. This CDR3 is 13 amino acids long. The germline gives CDR1 LGHDT, CDR2 YNNKEL (reference sequence). CDR3 protein: CASSQYRGGEQYF. DNA of the CDR3: TGTGCCAGCAGCCAATATCGCGGAGGGGAGCAGTACTTC.

This clonotype appeared a few times. The J gene is TRBJ2-7, the V gene TRBV21-1. TRBV21-1 is reported as a pseudogene. The CDR3 runs to 16 residues. The CDR3 loop reads CASSKGRRERLLEQYF. CDR3 nucleotide sequence: TGTGCCAGCAGCAAAGGAAGACGGGAGCGCCTATTAGAGCAGTACTTC.

This clonotype was seen a few times. V usage is TRBV7-9 and J usage is TRBJ2-7, with 7 bases aligning to TRBD2. The trim removed 1 base at V and 6 bases at J, leaving 9 bases unmatched. This CDR3 comprises 15 residues. In germline, CDR1 is SEHNR, CDR2 FQNEAQ (reference sequence). The CDR3 sequence is CASSLGGTILLEQYF. In nucleotides, the CDR3 is TGTGCCAGCAGCTTAGGGGGGACTATTCTTCTCGAGCAGTACTTC.

This clonotype was observed a few times. The chain has TRBV7-9 and TRBJ2-3; 8 positions agree with TRBD2. CDR1 and CDR2 (germline): SEHNR, FQNEAQ (reference sequence). V was clipped by 5 bases and J by 1 base; unmatched bases: 5. The length of the CDR3 is 15 residues. This CDR3 is CASSPTTSGTDTQYF. CDR3 DNA sequence: TGTGCCAGCAGCCCGACGACTAGCGGCACAGATACGCAGTATTTT.

The V and J genes are TRBV25-1 and TRBJ2-1; 8 bases are shared with TRBD2. J gave up 8 bases and V 9 bases, and 15 bases lay outside the gene matches. The CDR3 covers 15 residues. Germline CDR1 and CDR2: MGHDK and SYGVNS. The CDR3 coding sequence is TGTGCCAGTAAGCGCGGGGGGTCCCCGGGCGATGAGCAGTTCTTC. Protein: CASKRGGSPGDEQFF. The entire variable domain, with the rest obtained from reference TRBV25-1 and TRBJ2-1, is as follows: EADIYQTPRYLVIGTGKKITLECSQTMGHDKMYWYQQDPGMELHLIHYSYGVNSTEKGDLSSESTVSRIRTEHFPLTLESARPSHTSQYLCASKRGGSPGDEQFFGPGTRLTVL.

The sample holds one count of this clonotype. This sequence joins TRBV6-5 and TRBJ2-3; 7 bases match TRBD1. The CDR3 consists of 17 residues. Germline V CDR1 and CDR2: MNHEY, SVGAGI. Trimming took 6 bases from V and 3 from J; bases not matched to a gene: 15. CDR3 in DNA: TGTGCCAGCAGCTCCTCTACTTGGACAGGTCCTACAGATACGCAGTATTTT. It translates to CASSSSTWTGPTDTQYF.

This clonotype appeared a few times. The chain links TRBV5-6 to TRBJ1-1; no firm D call. Trimming took off 4 bases at V and 2 bases at J, with 18 bases between the two ends. Per the germline V gene, CDR1 is SGHDT and CDR2 is YYEEEE. The CDR3 length is 16 residues. This CDR3 is CASSREWTDFNTEAFF. CDR3 nucleotides: TGTGCCAGCAGCCGGGAGTGGACGGATTTCAACACTGAAGCTTTCTTT.

The CDR3: CASMGSTYEQYF. In DNA form, the CDR3 reads TGTGCCAGCATGGGGTCAACCTACGAGCAGTACTTC. J is TRBJ2-7 and V is TRBV7-2, with D uncertain. Between the trimmed V and J ends, which lost 7 bases and 2 bases, there was a span of 9 bases. CDR3 size: 12 residues. The germline V gene has CDR1 SGHTA and CDR2 FQGNSA.

This chain connects TRBV4-2 to TRBJ2-5; 10 bases are shared with TRBD1. The CDR3 runs to 15 residues. V dropped 1 base and J dropped 3; count of bases not matched to a gene: 2. CDR1 is LGHNA, CDR2 YNFKEQ, per germline. DNA for the CDR3: TGTGCCAGCAGCCAAGGGACAGGGGGGGAAGAGACCCAGTACTTC. This translates into CASSQGTGGEETQYF.

This chain connects TRBV25-1 to TRBJ2-7; the D gene is possibly TRBD2 (6 bases). V lost 2 bases to trimming and J lost 2 bases, with 13 bases between them. Germline assignment: CDR1 MGHDK and CDR2 SYGVNS. This CDR3 region has 15 residues. CDR3 nucleotides: TGTGCCAGCAGTGAAAGTGGTGGAGGGACCTACGAGCAGTACTTC. It codes for CASSESGGGTYEQYF.

J is TRBJ2-5 and V is TRBV12-3 or TRBV12-4; 10 positions agree with TRBD2. With V trimmed by 1 base and J by 5 bases, 4 bases remained unmatched. The CDR3 has 15 amino acids. This chain's CDR3 is CASSLGSSGSETQYF. DNA of the CDR3: TGTGCCAGCAGTTTAGGGTCTAGCGGGAGCGAGACCCAGTACTTC.